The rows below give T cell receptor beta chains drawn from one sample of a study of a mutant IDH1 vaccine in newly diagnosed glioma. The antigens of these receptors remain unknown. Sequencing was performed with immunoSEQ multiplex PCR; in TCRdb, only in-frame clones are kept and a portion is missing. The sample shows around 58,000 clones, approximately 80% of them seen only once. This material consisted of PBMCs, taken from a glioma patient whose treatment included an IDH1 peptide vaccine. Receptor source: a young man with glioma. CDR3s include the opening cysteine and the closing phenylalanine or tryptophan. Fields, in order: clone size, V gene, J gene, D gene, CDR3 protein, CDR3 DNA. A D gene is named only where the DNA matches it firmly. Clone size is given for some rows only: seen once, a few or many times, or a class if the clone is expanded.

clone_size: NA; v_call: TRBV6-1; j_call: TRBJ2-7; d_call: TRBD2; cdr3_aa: CASSEGGTSGGYEQYF; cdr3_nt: TGTGCCAGCAGTGAAGGGGGAACTAGCGGGGGATACGAGCAGTACTTC
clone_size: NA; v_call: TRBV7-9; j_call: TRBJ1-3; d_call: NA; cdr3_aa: CASNPGASGNTIYF; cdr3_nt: TGTGCCAGCAACCCAGGCGCCTCTGGAAACACCATATATTTT
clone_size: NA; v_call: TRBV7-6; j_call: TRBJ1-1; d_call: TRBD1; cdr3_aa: CASSLAEVQGVSNTEAFF; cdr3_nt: TGTGCCAGCAGCTTAGCAGAGGTACAGGGGGTATCAAACACTGAAGCTTTCTTT
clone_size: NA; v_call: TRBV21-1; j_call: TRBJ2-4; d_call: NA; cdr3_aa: CASSTPANEPGKAKNIQYF; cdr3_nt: TGTGCCAGCAGCACCCCCGCTAACGAGCCAGGCAAAGCCAAAAACATTCAGTACTTC
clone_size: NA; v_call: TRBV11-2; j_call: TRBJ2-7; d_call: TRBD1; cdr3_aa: CASSFTGAGFFYF; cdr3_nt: TGTGCCAGCAGCTTTACAGGGGCGGGTTTTTTTTACTTC
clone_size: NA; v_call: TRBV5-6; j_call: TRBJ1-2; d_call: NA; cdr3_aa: CASSQPNLQINYGYTF; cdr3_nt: TGTGCCAGCAGCCAGCCTAATTTACAGATTAACTATGGCTACACCTTC
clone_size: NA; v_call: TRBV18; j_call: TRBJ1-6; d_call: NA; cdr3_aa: CASSPRGGTGSPLHF; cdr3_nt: TGTGCCAGCTCACCGCGAGGAGGCACTGGTTCACCCCTCCACTTT
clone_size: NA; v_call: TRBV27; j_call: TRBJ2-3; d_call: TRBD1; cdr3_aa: CASSNGQGSGTQYF; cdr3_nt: TGTGCCAGCAGCAACGGACAGGGCAGCGGTACGCAGTATTTT
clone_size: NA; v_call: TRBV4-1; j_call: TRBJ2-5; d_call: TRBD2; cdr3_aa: CASSQGLRGKETQYF; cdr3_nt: TGCGCCAGCAGCCAAGGTTTGCGGGGGAAAGAGACCCAGTACTTC
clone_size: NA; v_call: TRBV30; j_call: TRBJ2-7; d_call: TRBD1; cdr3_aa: CAFSRTGGGYEQYF; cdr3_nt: TGTGCCTTCTCCCGGACAGGGGGAGGCTACGAGCAGTACTTC
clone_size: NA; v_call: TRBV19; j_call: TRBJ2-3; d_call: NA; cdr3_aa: CASSIGKGSGTDTQYF; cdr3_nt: TGTGCCAGTAGTATAGGGAAGGGTAGCGGCACAGATACGCAGTATTTT
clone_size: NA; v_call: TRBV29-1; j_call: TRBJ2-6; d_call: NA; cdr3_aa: CSVELQVSGANVLTF; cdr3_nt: TGCAGCGTTGAGCTACAGGTTTCTGGGGCCAACGTCCTGACTTTC
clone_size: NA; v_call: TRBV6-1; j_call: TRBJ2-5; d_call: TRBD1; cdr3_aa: CASSQQGGSQETQYF; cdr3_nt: TGTGCCAGCAGTCAGCAAGGGGGCTCCCAAGAGACCCAGTACTTC
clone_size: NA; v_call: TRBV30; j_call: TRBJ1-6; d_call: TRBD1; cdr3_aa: CAWRVRDRGSPLHF; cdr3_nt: TGTGCCTGGAGAGTCCGGGACAGGGGCTCACCCCTCCACTTT
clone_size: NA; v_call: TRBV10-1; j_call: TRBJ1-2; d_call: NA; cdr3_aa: CASSETRGGLVEEGYTF; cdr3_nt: TGCGCCAGCAGTGAAACACGAGGGGGACTTGTCGAGGAAGGCTACACCTTC
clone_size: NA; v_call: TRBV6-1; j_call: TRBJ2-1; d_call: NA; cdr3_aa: CASSEVGTYNEQFF; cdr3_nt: TGTGCCAGCAGTGAGGTGGGGACGTACAATGAGCAGTTCTTC
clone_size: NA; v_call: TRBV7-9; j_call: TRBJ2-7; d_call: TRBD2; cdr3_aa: CASSSTSANEQYF; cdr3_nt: TGTGCCAGCAGCTCGACTAGCGCCAACGAGCAGTACTTC
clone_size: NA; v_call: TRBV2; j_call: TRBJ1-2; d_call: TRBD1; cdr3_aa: CASSQTGVNYGYTF; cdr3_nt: TGTGCCAGCAGTCAGACAGGGGTTAACTATGGCTACACCTTC
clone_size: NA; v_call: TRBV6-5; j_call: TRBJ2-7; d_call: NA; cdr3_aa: CASSYSADRRYEQYF; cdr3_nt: TGTGCCAGCAGTTACTCGGCGGATCGCCGGTACGAGCAGTACTTC
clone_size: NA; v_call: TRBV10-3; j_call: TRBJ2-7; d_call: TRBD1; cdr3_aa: CAISESGTGFHEQYF; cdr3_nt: TGTGCCATCAGTGAGTCAGGGACAGGGTTCCACGAGCAGTACTTC
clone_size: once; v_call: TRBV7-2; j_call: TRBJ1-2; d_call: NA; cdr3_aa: CASSFLGTHGYTF; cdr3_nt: TGTGCCAGCAGCTTTCTGGGAACGCATGGCTACACCTTC
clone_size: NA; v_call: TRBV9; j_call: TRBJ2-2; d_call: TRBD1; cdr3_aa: CASSAPLYLTGVENTGELFF; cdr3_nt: TGTGCCAGCAGCGCCCCCTTATACTTGACAGGGGTAGAGAACACCGGGGAGCTGTTTTTT
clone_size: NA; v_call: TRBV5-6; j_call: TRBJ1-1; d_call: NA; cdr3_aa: CASSSNLWAFF; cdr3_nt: TGTGCCAGCAGCTCTAATCTGTGGGCTTTCTTT
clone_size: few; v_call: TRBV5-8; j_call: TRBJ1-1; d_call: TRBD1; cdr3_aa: CASTSGTGSWWGTEAFF; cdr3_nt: TGTGCCAGCACCTCCGGGACAGGCTCATGGTGGGGCACTGAAGCTTTCTTT
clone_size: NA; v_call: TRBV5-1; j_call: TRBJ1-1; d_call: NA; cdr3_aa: CASSNLQLNTEAFF; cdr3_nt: TGCGCCAGCAGCAACCTCCAGTTAAACACTGAAGCTTTCTTT
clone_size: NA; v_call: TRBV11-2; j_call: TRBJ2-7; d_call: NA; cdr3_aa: CASSPYSGEQYF; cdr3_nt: TGTGCCAGCAGCCCGTACAGTGGCGAGCAGTACTTC